This entry lists 26 T cell receptor beta chains sequenced from one sample in a study of blood T cells in healthy people across ages. Next came a second PCR, run for 7 to 11 cycles, which used a sample-barcoded 5' primer along with a J-beta primer mix. MiXCR, run by TCRdb on the 5' RACE reads, gives a single entry per CDR3 protein. The sample holds 550,000 to 800,000 distinct CDR3 sequences, around 21% seen once. The specimen was blood. These receptors all stem from a man between 65 and 79 years old in good health.

This chain links TRBV28 with TRBJ2-6; the D is unclear. From germline, CDR1 is MDHEN and CDR2 SYDVKM. The CDR3 runs to 12 residues. The V gene lost 6 bases and the J gene lost 4 bases, with 4 bases spanning the gap. As DNA, the CDR3 is TGTGCCAGCAGCCGGGGGGCCAACGTCCTGACTTTC. Its protein product is CASSRGANVLTF.

V is TRBV20-1 and J is TRBJ2-3; TRBD1 might be the D (6 bases). V dropped 6 bases and J dropped 2 bases, with 12 bases sitting between them. Per germline, CDR1 DFQATT and CDR2 SNEGSKA (reference sequence). This CDR3 is 13 amino acids long. The CDR3 loop is CSAPQGFTDTQYF. Here the CDR3 DNA reads TGCAGTGCCCCACAGGGATTCACAGATACGCAGTATTTT.

The V call is TRBV20-1, the J call TRBJ2-5, with 7 positions matching TRBD1. The V gene end was trimmed by 5 bases and the J gene end by 0 bases; junction bases not matched to a gene: 0. Germline CDR1 and CDR2: DFQATT and SNEGSKA (reference sequence). This CDR3 spans 12 amino acids. The CDR3 reads CSAGTDQETQYF. In DNA, the CDR3 is TGCAGTGCTGGGACAGACCAAGAGACCCAGTACTTC.

This clonotype was seen ten or more times. The CDR3 DNA reads as TGTGCCAGCAGCTTAGGAGGGAGTGGGGAGACCCAGTACTTC. It translates to CASSLGGSGETQYF. This chain links TRBV7-7 with TRBJ2-5, with a tentative D call TRBD2 (5 bases). This CDR3 comprises 14 residues. Per germline, CDR1 SSHAT and CDR2 FNYEAQ (reference sequence). V lost 1 base, J lost 5 bases, and 11 bases lay in between.

This clonotype was counted between two and nine times. This chain links TRBV29-1 with TRBJ2-7, with 9 bases that match TRBD1. The CDR3 is made up of 12 amino acids. The V gene end was trimmed by 6 bases and the J gene end by 7 bases; junction bases not matched to a gene: 7. Germline CDR1 reads SQVTM; CDR2 reads ANQGSEA. The CDR3 sequence: CSVGQGAAEQYF. DNA for the CDR3: TGCAGCGTGGGACAGGGAGCAGCGGAGCAGTACTTC.

This clonotype was counted a few times. The rearrangement uses TRBV10-3 and TRBJ2-3, with 10 bases matching TRBD2. The CDR3 length is 15 residues. Germline CDR1 and CDR2: ENHRY and SYGVKD. Trimming removed 6 bases from V and 5 bases from J; junction bases left unmatched: 8. CDR3 nucleotides: TGTGCCATCAGCAATAGCGGGAGGACGGAAGATACGCAGTATTTT. Protein sequence: CAISNSGRTEDTQYF.

The CDR3 DNA reads as TGCAGTGCTGGGCTTCAGGGAGGGACAGATACGCAGTATTTT. Encoded protein: CSAGLQGGTDTQYF. The chain uses TRBV20-1 and TRBJ2-3; 7 bases line up with TRBD2. Per the germline V gene, CDR1 is DFQATT and CDR2 is SNEGSKA (reference sequence). The trim removed 5 bases at V and 3 bases at J, leaving 8 bases unmatched. This CDR3 is built from 14 residues.

This clonotype was counted between two and nine times. The chain links TRBV12-3 or TRBV12-4 to TRBJ2-1; 11 positions match TRBD2. This CDR3 region has 15 residues. V was clipped by 3 bases and J by 10 bases; unmatched bases: 8. Here the CDR3 reads CASSFFSGRAREQFF. The CDR3, as DNA: TGTGCCAGCAGTTTTTTTAGCGGGAGGGCCAGGGAGCAGTTCTTC.

The gene calls are TRBV3-1 and TRBJ2-5, with a possible D match to TRBD1 (5 bases). CDR1 LGHDT and CDR2 YNNKEL come from the germline V gene (reference sequence). V shed 3 bases and J shed 6 bases, with 14 bases lying between them. The CDR3 covers 14 residues. CDR3: CASSQGPAGQTQYF. For the CDR3, the DNA is TGTGCCAGCAGCCAGGGGCCTGCAGGACAGACCCAGTACTTC.

CDR3 in DNA: TGTGCCAGCAGCCAAGCAGGCCTACTATCCCCAGAGACCCAGTACTTC. Encoded protein: CASSQAGLLSPETQYF. The V and J genes are TRBV3-1 and TRBJ2-5; D is ambiguous. The CDR3 extends over 16 amino acids. Per the germline V gene, CDR1 is LGHDT and CDR2 is YNNKEL (reference sequence). Deletions cut 1 base from V and 4 bases from J, with 16 bases between.

V is TRBV27 and J is TRBJ2-1; 10 nucleotides agree with TRBD2. The CDR3 is made up of 15 amino acids. The germline V gene has CDR1 MNHEY and CDR2 SMNVEV (reference sequence). J gave up 7 bases and V 3 bases, and 6 bases lay outside the gene matches. In DNA form, the CDR3 reads TGTGCCAGCAGTTTGGCTAGCGGGAGTCATAATGAGCAGTTCTTC. Its protein product is CASSLASGSHNEQFF.

J is TRBJ2-7 and V is TRBV5-5; 9 bases map to TRBD2. Trimming cost V 2 bases and J 3 bases; bases outside gene matches: 6. CDR1 and CDR2 from the germline V gene are SGHKS and YYEKEE (reference sequence). The CDR3 is 15 amino acids. CDR3 residues: CASSFEGLAFYEQYF. The CDR3 DNA reads as TGTGCCAGCAGCTTTGAAGGACTAGCGTTCTACGAGCAGTACTTC.

This clonotype came up a few times. This chain joins TRBV27 and TRBJ2-3; 14 bases are shared with TRBD2. The CDR3 is made up of 18 amino acids. J was trimmed by 1 base and V by 2 bases; bases with no gene match: 5. CDR1 MNHEY and CDR2 SMNVEV come from the germline V gene (reference sequence). The CDR3 nucleotides read TGTGCCAGCAGTTTACGGACTAGCGGGAGGCTCGGCACAGATACGCAGTATTTT. Its translation: CASSLRTSGRLGTDTQYF.

This clonotype was detected many times. The rearrangement uses TRBV7-2 and TRBJ2-5; weak D call: TRBD2 (5 bases). This CDR3 contains 15 residues. Germline V CDR1 and CDR2: SGHTA, FQGNSA. The V gene lost 1 base and the J gene lost 5 bases, with 14 bases spanning the gap. CDR3 coding DNA: TGTGCCAGCAGCTTAGGTGGGAGCGGTAGGGAGACCCAGTACTTC. Amino acids: CASSLGGSGRETQYF.

This clonotype has more than one count but fewer than ten. V and J are TRBV28 and TRBJ2-7; D unresolved. The CDR3 length is 12 residues. Germline CDR1 is MDHEN and CDR2 is SYDVKM. The V gene lost 3 bases and the J gene lost 4 bases, with 7 bases spanning the gap. The CDR3 region is CASSLPAYEQYF. CDR3 DNA: TGTGCCAGCAGTTTGCCTGCTTACGAGCAGTACTTC.

The chain combines TRBV20-1 with TRBJ2-5; D gene uncertain. Per germline, CDR1 DFQATT and CDR2 SNEGSKA (reference sequence). The V gene lost 3 bases and the J gene lost 2 bases, with 10 bases spanning the gap. The CDR3 is 13 residues long. The DNA of the CDR3 is TGCAGTGCTAGGGGAACTATGCAAGAGACCCAGTACTTC. Translating gives CSARGTMQETQYF.

This sequence joins TRBV9 and TRBJ2-3; D is possibly TRBD2 (6 bases). Germline-derived CDR1 and CDR2 are SGDLS and YYNGEE. This CDR3 has 18 amino acids. The V end lost 2 bases, the J end lost 4 bases, and 23 bases lay between the germline ends. Written as DNA, the CDR3 is TGTGCCAGCAGCGTCATCATGACCGGGACTCAGCTGGCAGATACGCAGTATTTT. Protein: CASSVIMTGTQLADTQYF.

This clonotype came up a few times. The J gene is TRBJ2-1, the V gene TRBV29-1, with D possibly being TRBD2 (5 bases). The CDR3 sequence is 15 residues long. With 5 bases removed from V and 4 bases from J, the gap between germline ends came to 18 bases. CDR1 SQVTM and CDR2 ANQGSEA come from the germline V gene. Here the CDR3 reads CSVSGARRTYNEQFF. The DNA for the CDR3 is TGCAGCGTTTCTGGCGCAAGGAGGACTTACAATGAGCAGTTCTTC.

This clonotype was seen repeatedly, ten times or more. V gene TRBV28 combines with J gene TRBJ2-7; D may be TRBD2 (6 bases). The CDR3 is 14 amino acids. V gave up 3 bases and J gave up 5 bases, with 14 bases separating them. Germline CDR1 is MDHEN and CDR2 is SYDVKM. The CDR3 DNA sequence: TGTGCCAGCAGTTTTCTCCCGGGAGTGAACGAGCAGTACTTC. The encoded protein is CASSFLPGVNEQYF.

This chain uses TRBV20-1 with TRBJ1-4; D is uncertain. The V end lost 2 bases, the J end lost 3 bases, and 7 bases lay between the germline ends. The CDR3 loop spans 13 amino acids. Per the germline V gene, CDR1 is DFQATT and CDR2 is SNEGSKA (reference sequence). CDR3 sequence reads: CSARSSPNEKLFF. The DNA for the CDR3 is TGCAGTGCTAGATCGAGCCCTAATGAAAAACTGTTTTTT.

To note about this clonotype: A read error may account for a junction end that differs from germline. The chain combines TRBV20-1 with TRBJ1-4, with TRBD1 as a possible D gene (5 bases). This CDR3 contains 13 residues. Germline V lookup: CDR1 DFQATT, CDR2 SNEGSKA (reference sequence). CDR3 sequence (DNA): TGCAGTGCTCCTGGGCAGGGTGATGAAAAACTGTGTTTT. The encoded protein is CSAPGQGDEKLCF.

The genes are TRBV7-8 and TRBJ2-2; 12 bases are shared with TRBD2. The germline V gene has CDR1 SGHVS and CDR2 FQNEAQ. The V gene end was trimmed by 4 bases and the J gene end by 12 bases; junction bases not matched to a gene: 12. The CDR3 has 16 amino acids. CDR3 in amino acids: CASSSGTSGFGGQLFF. As DNA, the CDR3 is TGTGCCAGCAGCTCCGGGACTAGCGGGTTCGGAGGGCAGCTGTTTTTT.

The V gene is TRBV10-3, the J gene TRBJ2-3, with D unresolved. Per germline, CDR1 ENHRY and CDR2 SYGVKD. The CDR3 has 13 amino acids. Trimming took off 8 bases at V and 1 base at J, with 10 bases between the two ends. The CDR3 DNA sequence: TGTGCCATCGGCAGGATGGGCACAGATACGCAGTATTTT. It yields the protein CAIGRMGTDTQYF.

The genes are TRBV5-1 and TRBJ2-3, with D uncertain. V was shortened by 5 bases and J by 3 bases, with 13 bases between the two germline ends. CDR1 and CDR2 (germline): SGHRS, YFSETQ. This CDR3 is built from 14 residues. This CDR3 is CASRRAGPTDTQYF. In DNA, the CDR3 is TGCGCCAGCAGAAGGGCCGGGCCGACAGATACGCAGTATTTT.

The chain recombines TRBV11-2 with TRBJ2-2; 13 nucleotides match TRBD2. Germline lookup yields CDR1 SGHAT and CDR2 FQNNGV. The CDR3 loop spans 17 amino acids. The trim removed 2 bases at V and 4 bases at J, leaving 4 bases unmatched. The CDR3 sequence is CASSLFGTSGTTGELFF. The CDR3 DNA follows: TGTGCCAGCAGCTTATTTGGGACTAGCGGGACCACCGGGGAGCTGTTTTTT.

The sample holds a few counts of this clonotype. A single base separates this from a much larger clone, so it may be a read error. The chain is built from TRBV7-2 and TRBJ2-7; no clear D gene. CDR1 is SGHTA, CDR2 FQGNSA, per germline. The CDR3 contains 13 residues. With 2 bases removed from V and 9 bases from J, the gap between germline ends came to 14 bases. For the CDR3, the DNA is TGTGCCAGCAGCTTAATTTCAGTGGGCGGGCAGTACTTC. Translating gives CASSLISVGGQYF.